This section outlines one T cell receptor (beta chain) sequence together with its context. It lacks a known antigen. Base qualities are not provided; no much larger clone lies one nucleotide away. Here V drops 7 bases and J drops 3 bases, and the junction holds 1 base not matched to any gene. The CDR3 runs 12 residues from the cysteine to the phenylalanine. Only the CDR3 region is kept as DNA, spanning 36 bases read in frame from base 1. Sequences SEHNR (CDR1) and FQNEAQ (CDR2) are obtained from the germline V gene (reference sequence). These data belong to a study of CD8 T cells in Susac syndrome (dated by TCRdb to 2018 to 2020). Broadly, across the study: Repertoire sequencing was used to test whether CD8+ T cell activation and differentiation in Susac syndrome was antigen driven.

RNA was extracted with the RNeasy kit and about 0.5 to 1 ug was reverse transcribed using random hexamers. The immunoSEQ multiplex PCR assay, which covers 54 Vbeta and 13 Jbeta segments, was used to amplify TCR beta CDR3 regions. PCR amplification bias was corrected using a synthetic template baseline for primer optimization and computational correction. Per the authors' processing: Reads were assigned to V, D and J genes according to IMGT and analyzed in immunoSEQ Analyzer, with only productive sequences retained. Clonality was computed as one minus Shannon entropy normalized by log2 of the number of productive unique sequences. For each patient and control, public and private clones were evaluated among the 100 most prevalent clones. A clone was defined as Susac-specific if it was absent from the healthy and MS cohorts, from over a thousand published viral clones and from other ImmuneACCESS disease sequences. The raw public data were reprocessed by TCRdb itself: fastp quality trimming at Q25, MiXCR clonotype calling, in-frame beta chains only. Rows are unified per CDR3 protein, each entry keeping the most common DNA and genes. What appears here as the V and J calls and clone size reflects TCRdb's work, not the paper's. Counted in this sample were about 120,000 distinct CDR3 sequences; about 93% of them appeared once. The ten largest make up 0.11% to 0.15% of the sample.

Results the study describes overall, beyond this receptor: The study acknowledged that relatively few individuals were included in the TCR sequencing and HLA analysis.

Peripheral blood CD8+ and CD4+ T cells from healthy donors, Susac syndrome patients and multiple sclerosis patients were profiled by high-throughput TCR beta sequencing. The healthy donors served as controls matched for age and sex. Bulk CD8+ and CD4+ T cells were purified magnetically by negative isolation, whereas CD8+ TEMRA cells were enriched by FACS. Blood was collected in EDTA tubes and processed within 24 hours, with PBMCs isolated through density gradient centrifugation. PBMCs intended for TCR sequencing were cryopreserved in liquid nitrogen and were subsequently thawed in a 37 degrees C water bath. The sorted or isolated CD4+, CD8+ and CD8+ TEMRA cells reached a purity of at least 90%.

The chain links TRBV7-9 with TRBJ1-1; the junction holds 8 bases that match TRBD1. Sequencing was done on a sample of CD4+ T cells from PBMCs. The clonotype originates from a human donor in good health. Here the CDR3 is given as CASMTGDTEAFF. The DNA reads TGTGCCAGCATGACAGGGGACACTGAAGCTTTCTTT.